This T cell receptor (beta chain) was recovered during a study of blood T cell repertoires in COVID-19. Sequenced by immunoSEQ multiplex PCR; TCRdb stores in-frame clones only, minus some. The sample holds approximately 75,000 clones, approximately 86% seen once. J was trimmed by 10 bases and V by 1 base; bases with no gene match: 1. Germline CDR1 LGHDT, CDR2 YNNKEL (reference sequence). The CDR3 contains 12 residues. This clone was seen once. The J gene is TRBJ1-3, the V gene TRBV3-1 (or the pseudogene TRBV3-2), with TRBD1 identical over 7 bases. This receptor was identified in an older man with COVID-19, enrolled during active disease. Sequenced: peripheral blood. DNA for the CDR3: TGTGCCAGCAGCCAAGCAGGGGGAACCATATATTTT. It codes for CASSQAGGTIYF.